This T cell receptor beta chain originates from a study of sequential checkpoint blockade in melanoma. As for the study in general: After nivolumab or ipilimumab alone, about two dozen patients had week-13 rebiopsies. Whole-study results and caveats: Pretreatment TIL clonality tracked with response in the nivolumab-first arm.

Treatment given: randomized to nivolumab then ipilimumab (arm A) or the reverse (arm B). Trimming removed 6 bases from V and 1 base from J; junction bases left unmatched: 6. This CDR3 has 14 residues. CDR1 is MNHGY, CDR2 SAAAGT, per germline. Method: immunoSEQ multiplex PCR; TCRdb's copy keeps in-frame clones and lacks some. The table has approximately 1,800 clones, approximately 18% seen once. This clone was seen a handful of times. Its antigen is unknown. The chain has TRBV6-8 and TRBJ2-7, with 7 bases that match TRBD1. This clonotype was sampled from a human donor with melanoma. This sample comprised tumor tissue (inferred from file names), obtained from a patient given nivolumab and ipilimumab in sequence. CDR3 amino acids: CASREQGSSYEQYF. Here the CDR3 DNA reads TGTGCCAGCAGGGAACAGGGGAGTTCCTACGAGCAGTACTTC.